This TCR beta chain comes out of a study of blood T cells in healthy people across ages. As for the study in general: Per two T cells, template switching captured roughly one barcoded beta molecule. Study results and caveats: In long-lived donors, naive CD4+ cell counts and diversity exceeded those of aged donors. Per million T cells, the diversity of TCR beta decreased roughly linearly as age advanced.

Points on this clonotype: What it binds is not known.

No fewer than 6 micrograms of total RNA were isolated from every sample. Deletions cut 2 bases from V and 0 bases from J, with 16 bases between. Germline loops: CDR1 MDHEN, CDR2 SYDVKM. The CDR3 contains 17 residues. Primed by a sample-barcoded 5' primer and a J-beta primer mix, a second PCR proceeded for 7 to 11 cycles. Via MiXCR, TCRdb re-called the 5' RACE reads, giving one row per CDR3 protein. The table lists some 1.8 million distinct CDR3 sequences, around 40% of them singletons. V is TRBV28 and J is TRBJ2-5; D call uncertain. This sequence originates from a human donor in good health. The sample was blood. For the CDR3, the DNA is TGTGCCAGCAGTTTAAGGGTGGTCAAGGGAAACCAAGAGACCCAGTACTTC. Its translation: CASSLRVVKGNQETQYF.